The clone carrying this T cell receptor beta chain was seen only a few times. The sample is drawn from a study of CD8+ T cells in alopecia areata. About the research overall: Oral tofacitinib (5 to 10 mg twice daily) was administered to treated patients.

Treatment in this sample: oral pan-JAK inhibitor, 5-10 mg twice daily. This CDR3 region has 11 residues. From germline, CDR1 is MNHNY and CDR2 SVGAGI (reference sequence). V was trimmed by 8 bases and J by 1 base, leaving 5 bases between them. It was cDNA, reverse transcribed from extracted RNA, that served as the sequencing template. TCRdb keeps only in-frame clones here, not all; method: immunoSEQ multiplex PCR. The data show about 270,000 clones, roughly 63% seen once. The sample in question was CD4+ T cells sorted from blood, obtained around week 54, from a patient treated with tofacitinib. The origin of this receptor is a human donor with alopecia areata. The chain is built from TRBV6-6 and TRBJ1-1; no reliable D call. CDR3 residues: CASATNTEAFF. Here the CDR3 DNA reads TGTGCCAGCGCGACGAACACTGAAGCTTTCTTT.